Below, one T cell receptor (beta chain) is given with its context. Its target antigen remains unknown. No base quality information exists; no much larger clone differs at one position. This sample is part of a study of cytomegalovirus exposure and HLA in healthy donors (dated by TCRdb to about 2017). Background on the whole study: According to a later analysis, one platform produced both the 100 to 150 validation repertoires and the roughly 650 repertoires of the first cohort. The study aimed to test whether signatures of past pathogen exposure could be identified by cataloging public T cell receptors. A separate validation cohort of 100 to 150 different subjects was used in addition to the roughly 700-subject first cohort. High-throughput TCR immunosequencing, statistical association of individual TCRs with disease status, and machine learning were combined to predict cytomegalovirus infection status.

Its CDR3 holds 16 amino acids, cysteine through phenylalanine. The DNA shown is the 48-base CDR3, in frame from base 1. Trimming takes 5 bases from V and 2 bases from J, and the germline ends sit 17 bases apart. The germline V gene encodes CDR1 SGHTA and CDR2 FQGNSA. The donors belonged to the validation cohort of around 120 subjects, which was separate from the roughly 700-subject first cohort. Here is what the overall study found, with its caveats: In a later analysis, TCRs clustered in the first cohort were found to also tend to co-occur in the roughly 120 validation repertoires, with roughly 93% of cluster scores above 0. According to the authors, the approach could potentially be generalized to other disease states and immunological phenotypes. A later analysis had no HLA typing for the validation cohort, so co-occurrence there was scored across all 130 or so repertoires. Across donors, most TCR sequences were observed very rarely, whereas some public TCRs were present in many individuals. In vitro tests confirmed that a few of the cytomegalovirus-associated TCR beta chains recognize cytomegalovirus antigens. The classifier was reported to diagnose cytomegalovirus status with high specificity and sensitivity in both the original cohort and the validation cohort. The study gave a list of roughly 150 TCR beta chains associated with cytomegalovirus.

Library prep was done by the immunoSEQ multiplex PCR assay. Turning to the authors' computational methods: A statistical classification framework was built to diagnose cytomegalovirus status from the catalog of TCR beta chain sequences. TCRdb took over this immuneACCESS table, retaining in-frame rearrangements with V and J assigned. Such tables are incomplete; in checked studies, under half of the missing clones stem from an unresolved V gene, and the remainder is unexplained. V, J and clone size are those of that table, while D and trimming were read from the DNA. The sample table lists over 200,000 clones, around 88% of them with a count of one. The ten most abundant clones make up roughly 2.8% of the sample.

Sequencing was carried out using PBMCs. The receptor's source is a woman aged 18-35 years in good health and CMV-seronegative. Recombination linked TRBV7-2 to TRBJ2-3, with no reliable assignment of the D segment. The DNA is TGTGCCAGCAGCCGGAAGGTGGCGGAGAACACAGATACGCAGTATTTT. The resulting protein is CASSRKVAENTDTQYF.